This T cell receptor (beta chain) was identified in a study of blood T cell repertoires in COVID-19. Whole-study context: Italy, Spain and the United States were the sources of the convalescent and acute COVID-19 samples. In each case, the material was cDNA or gDNA derived from T cells, B-cell-depleted T cells, or PBMCs.

This clone was counted once. With V trimmed by 2 bases and J by 6 bases, 12 bases remained unmatched. CDR3 length: 16 residues. Germline CDR1 and CDR2: SGHRS and YFSETQ. In the source study's methods: Reference gene primers were amplified, and this amplification served to estimate nucleated cell counts. Sequenced by immunoSEQ multiplex PCR; TCRdb stores in-frame clones only, minus some. V and J calls plus clone size are reproduced from that table; the DNA served to infer D and trimming. The data contain approximately 220,000 clones, 80% to 90% of them singletons. This clonotype was obtained from a woman aged 45 to 65 with acute or convalescent COVID-19. Sequences were obtained from peripheral blood. The rearrangement joins TRBV5-1 to TRBJ2-7; TRBD1 matches 9 bases. This CDR3 is CASSFASGTGSLEQYF. CDR3 DNA sequence: TGCGCCAGCAGCTTTGCTTCCGGGACAGGGTCCCTCGAGCAGTACTTC.